The 12 T cell receptor beta chains reported below all come from one sample, sequenced in a study of Ad26.COV2.S vaccination and SARS-CoV-2 variants. Sequencing was performed with immunoSEQ multiplex PCR; in TCRdb, only in-frame clones are kept and a portion is missing. The sample holds just under 250,000 clones, around 87% seen once. As for treatment: 15 to 20 received Ad26.COV2.S at low or high dose, single or two shots; 5 received placebo; per-sample allocation not given. The samples were gathered on day 63 after the first injection of vaccine or placebo. The source was peripheral blood, collected in a trial of Ad26.COV2.S vaccine versus placebo. The receptors derive from a person aged 18-65 years who received the Ad26.COV2.S COVID-19 vaccine or a placebo.

The CDR3 reads CAWSNRHNQPQHF. CDR3 coding DNA: TGTGCCTGGAGTAATAGGCATAATCAGCCCCAGCATTTT. The gene calls are TRBV30 and TRBJ1-5; D is uncertain. This CDR3 region has 13 residues. The V gene's germline CDR1 is GTSNPN and CDR2 SVGIG (reference sequence). V was cut by 2 bases and J by 4 bases, with 9 bases left in between.

The chain employs TRBV11-2 and TRBJ2-3; D is unresolved. Trimming removed 0 bases at V and 1 base at J, with 5 bases between. The germline V gene has CDR1 SGHAT and CDR2 FQNNGV. The CDR3 runs 14 residues. The CDR3 spells CASSLELGTDTQYF. The CDR3 region has the DNA TGTGCCAGCAGCTTAGAGTTAGGCACAGATACGCAGTATTTT.

The chain joins TRBV21-1 to TRBJ2-7; no DNA check was done on the table's D call, TRBD2. TRBV21-1 is labeled a pseudogene. The CDR3 is 17 amino acids. CDR3 sequence: CASSIVTQREALYEQYF. The CDR3 region has the DNA TGTGCCAGCAGCATTGTCACACAGCGGGAGGCCCTCTACGAGCAGTACTTC.

The rearrangement links TRBV7-9 to TRBJ1-1; 8 bases agree with TRBD1. The CDR3 has 16 amino acids. CDR1 and CDR2 (germline): SEHNR, FQNEAQ (reference sequence). V trimming: 1 base; J trimming: 6 bases; junction bases outside the gene matches: 10. The CDR3 DNA reads as TGTGCCAGCAGCTTAGATGGGGCAGGGGGCAGGTCTGAAGCTTTCTTT. Its translation: CASSLDGAGGRSEAFF.

The V and J genes are TRBV30 and TRBJ1-2; unclear D gene. The germline V and J ends were trimmed by 3 bases and 1 base, with 12 bases remaining between them. From germline, CDR1 is GTSNPN and CDR2 SVGIG (reference sequence). The CDR3 spans 14 residues. The CDR3 sequence is CAWSANTGNYGYTF. Written as DNA, the CDR3 is TGTGCCTGGAGCGCGAATACGGGTAACTATGGCTACACCTTC.

The chain couples TRBV7-2 to TRBJ2-1; TRBD2 agrees at 9 bases. Germline loops: CDR1 SGHTA, CDR2 FQGNSA. The CDR3 sequence is 14 residues long. The V and J ends lost 5 bases and 7 bases, in that order; junction bases with no gene match: 6. This CDR3 reads CASSLSGSTNEQFF. For the CDR3, the DNA is TGTGCCAGCAGCCTTAGCGGGAGCACGAATGAGCAGTTCTTC.

This clone was recorded once. The chain recombines TRBV28 with TRBJ1-4; TRBD1 is a possible D gene (5 bases). The CDR3 is 13 residues long. Trimming left V 7 bases short and J 8 bases short, with 14 bases between. Germline V gene sequence: CDR1 MDHEN, CDR2 SYDVKM. The CDR3 spells CASKGQRGEKLFF. CDR3 DNA sequence: TGTGCCAGCAAGGGGCAAAGAGGGGAAAAACTGTTTTTT.

The J gene is TRBJ2-2, the V gene TRBV2; D is unclear. The V gene's germline CDR1 is SNHLY and CDR2 FYNNEI. This CDR3 has 14 residues. V was trimmed by 7 bases and J by 0 bases, leaving 9 bases between them. The CDR3 is CASTPRSNTGELFF. CDR3 in DNA: TGTGCCAGCACACCCCGATCGAACACCGGGGAGCTGTTTTTT. Combining the CDR3 with reference TRBV2 and TRBJ2-2 gives the whole variable domain EPEVTQTPSHQVTQMGQEVILRCVPISNHLYFYWYRQILGQKVEFLVSFYNNEISEKSEIFDDQFSVERPDGSNFTLKIRSTKLEDSAMYFCASTPRSNTGELFFGEGSRLTVL.

This chain links TRBV11-2 with TRBJ2-7, with 12 positions matching TRBD2. V lost 1 base to trimming and J lost 6 bases; unmatched junction nucleotides: 1. The CDR3 consists of 14 residues. The germline V gene has CDR1 SGHAT and CDR2 FQNNGV. CDR3 amino acids: CASSLGLAGAEQYF. CDR3 nucleotide sequence: TGTGCCAGCAGCTTAGGACTAGCGGGAGCCGAGCAGTACTTC.

This chain uses TRBV9 with TRBJ2-1; 10 bases line up with TRBD2. Losses at the gene ends were 0 bases for V and 5 bases for J; bases not matched to a gene: 11. Germline V gene lookup returns CDR1 SGDLS and CDR2 YYNGEE. The CDR3 is 18 amino acids. Here the CDR3 DNA reads TGTGCCAGCAGCGTAGTGGCTAGCGGGAGCGGTTTCAACAATGAGCAGTTCTTC. It is translated as CASSVVASGSGFNNEQFF.

This clone showed up just once. Other DNA sequences from this sample encode an identical CDR3 as well. The chain couples TRBV5-1 to TRBJ1-1; D possibly corresponds to TRBD1 (5 bases). Germline V gene data show CDR1 as SGHRS and CDR2 as YFSETQ. With 2 bases removed from V and 5 bases from J, the gap between germline ends came to 10 bases. This CDR3 has 13 residues. CDR3 sequence (DNA): TGCGCCAGCAGCTTAGACCGGGGGACTGAAGCTTTCTTT. This translates into CASSLDRGTEAFF.

The V and J genes are TRBV19 and TRBJ2-3; D is unclear. In germline, CDR1 is LNHDA, CDR2 SQIVND (reference sequence). The CDR3 is made up of 15 amino acids. The ends were cut back, 5 bases at V and 0 bases at J, with 12 bases in the middle. The CDR3 region has the DNA TGTGCCAGTAGTCCTCCGTGGGGTAGCACAGATACGCAGTATTTT. It codes for CASSPPWGSTDTQYF.